A single sample is the source of the 17 T cell receptor beta chains below, sequenced in a study of graft-versus-host responses after intestinal transplantation. Produced via immunoSEQ multiplex PCR; TCRdb's table is partial and in-frame only. Here the sample spans about 71,000 clones, 90% being singletons. The antigens of these receptors remain unknown. Here the sequenced sample was unstimulated CD8+ T cells sorted from spleen or lymph node cells, taken before intestinal transplant. These receptors were obtained from a human donor who received an intestinal transplant.

Written as DNA, the CDR3 is TGTGCCAGCAGCCTCGGGGGGACGGACGAGCAGTACTTC. Protein sequence: CASSLGGTDEQYF. The chain carries TRBV27 and TRBJ2-7; 7 nucleotides agree with TRBD2. V shed 6 bases, J shed 5 bases, and the junction held 7 bases outside the gene matches. The germline gives CDR1 MNHEY, CDR2 SMNVEV (reference sequence). CDR3 size: 13 residues.

The rearrangement uses TRBV28 and TRBJ1-1, with D unclear. CDR1 is MDHEN, CDR2 SYDVKM, per germline. The V gene lost 6 bases and the J gene lost 4 bases, with 9 bases spanning the gap. The CDR3 totals 12 residues. The CDR3 protein is CASSPSFTEAFF. The CDR3 DNA reads as TGTGCCAGCAGCCCCAGTTTCACTGAAGCTTTCTTT.

This clone was found once. The CDR3 DNA is TGTGCCTGGGACCCCGGGACAGGGAATCAGCCCCAGCATTTT. This translates into CAWDPGTGNQPQHF. The chain is built from TRBV30 and TRBJ1-5; TRBD1 matches 9 bases. The junction had 6 bases not matched to a gene; V was cut back by 5 bases and J by 4 bases. CDR1 is GTSNPN and CDR2 is SVGIG in the germline V gene (reference sequence). CDR3 length: 14 amino acids.

This clone appeared a single time. The chain has TRBV9 and TRBJ2-2; 8 positions match TRBD1. Germline V lookup: CDR1 SGDLS, CDR2 YYNGEE. V was pared by 3 bases and J by 6 bases, with 7 bases of the junction left unmatched. The CDR3 spans 15 residues. CDR3 protein: CASSATGGFAGELFF. CDR3 DNA: TGTGCCAGCAGCGCAACAGGGGGTTTCGCCGGGGAGCTGTTTTTT.

This chain uses TRBV4-1 with TRBJ2-7; TRBD2 might be the D (6 bases). Trimming stripped 1 base from V and 6 bases from J, with 10 bases between. Germline values: CDR1 MGHRA, CDR2 YSYEKL. This CDR3 has 13 residues. CDR3 residues: CASSQGGGFEQYF. CDR3 sequence (DNA): TGCGCCAGCAGCCAAGGGGGAGGATTCGAGCAGTACTTC.

V is TRBV6-5 and J is TRBJ1-5, with 8 bases that match TRBD1. The CDR3 is made up of 15 amino acids. Germline CDR1 MNHEY, CDR2 SVGAGI. Trimming took 8 bases from V and 0 from J; bases not matched to a gene: 6. DNA for the CDR3: TGTGCCAGCGGTCAGGGGGCCTATAGCAATCAGCCCCAGCATTTT. Its protein is CASGQGAYSNQPQHF.

V is TRBV27 and J is TRBJ2-7; a possible D gene is TRBD1 (5 bases). This CDR3 contains 14 residues. CDR1 is MNHEY and CDR2 is SMNVEV in the germline V gene (reference sequence). The germline V and J ends were trimmed by 0 bases and 5 bases, with 11 bases remaining between them. The CDR3 DNA reads as TGTGCCAGCAGTTTATCGGGCAGGGTCCACGAGCAGTACTTC. It translates to CASSLSGRVHEQYF.

V and J are TRBV29-1 and TRBJ2-4; the D is unclear. This CDR3 region has 12 residues. Germline CDR1 reads SQVTM; CDR2 reads ANQGSEA. The V and J ends lost 3 bases and 7 bases respectively, with 10 bases between them. The CDR3 nucleotides are TGCAGCGTTGAGGGTGCGGAGAACATTCAGTACTTC. Its protein product is CSVEGAENIQYF.

The J gene is TRBJ2-5, the V gene TRBV19, with TRBD2 as a possible D gene (7 bases). The germline V gene encodes CDR1 LNHDA and CDR2 SQIVND (reference sequence). This CDR3 contains 16 residues. V was shortened by 1 base and J by 7 bases, with 19 bases between the two germline ends. This CDR3 reads CASSIGSAGAAGTQYF. The CDR3 region has the DNA TGTGCCAGTAGTATAGGATCCGCGGGGGCCGCCGGGACCCAGTACTTC.

In this sample, this clone turned up a few times. The chain carries TRBV14 and TRBJ2-1; 11 bases map to TRBD1. Germline assignment: CDR1 SGHDN and CDR2 FVKESK. The CDR3 runs 16 residues. J lost 8 bases, V lost 2 bases, and 8 bases had no gene match. CDR3 nucleotides: TGTGCCAGCAGCCAACCGGGGACAGGGGGTTTGTATGAGCAGTTCTTC. Translating it yields CASSQPGTGGLYEQFF.

The rearrangement joins TRBV27 to TRBJ1-5; D possibly corresponds to TRBD1 (6 bases). In germline, CDR1 is MNHEY, CDR2 SMNVEV (reference sequence). The CDR3 runs to 15 residues. With 6 bases removed from V and 4 bases from J, the gap between germline ends came to 16 bases. CDR3 nucleotide sequence: TGTGCCAGCAGCGTAACCACAGGGCCGAATCAGCCCCAGCATTTT. This encodes CASSVTTGPNQPQHF.

The rearrangement joins TRBV9 to TRBJ2-1; 10 positions agree with TRBD2. The CDR3 loop spans 16 amino acids. Germline V gene lookup returns CDR1 SGDLS and CDR2 YYNGEE. V trimming: 2 bases; J trimming: 4 bases; junction bases outside the gene matches: 6. The CDR3 bases are TGTGCCAGCAGCGTCCAAGCGGGGGGGCTTTACAATGAGCAGTTCTTC. Its translation is CASSVQAGGLYNEQFF.

The chain recombines TRBV13 with TRBJ1-1; no clear D. Trimming cost V 3 bases and J 5 bases, with 10 bases left between them. Germline lookup yields CDR1 PRHDT and CDR2 FYEKMQ (reference sequence). This CDR3 has 13 residues. CDR3: CASSLRARTEAFF. In DNA form, the CDR3 reads TGTGCCAGCAGCTTGAGGGCGCGAACTGAAGCTTTCTTT.

This chain uses TRBV10-2 with TRBJ2-5; unclear D gene. Germline V gene lookup returns CDR1 WSHSY and CDR2 SAAADI. The length of the CDR3 is 11 residues. Trimming shortened V by 10 bases and J by 11 bases, and 17 bases separated the two germline ends. As DNA, the CDR3 is TGCGCCACCAGGACCCTAGGTGAGCAGTACTTC. This gives the protein CATRTLGEQYF.

This sequence joins TRBV7-2 and TRBJ1-1; D is perhaps TRBD1 (6 bases). Germline CDR1 SGHTA, CDR2 FQGNSA. Trimming left V 1 base short and J 1 base short, with 16 bases between. The CDR3 length is 17 residues. The CDR3 sequence is CASSLGLRGGSNTEAFF. The DNA for the CDR3 is TGTGCCAGCAGCTTAGGTTTGAGGGGGGGGTCGAACACTGAAGCTTTCTTT.

The genes are TRBV27 and TRBJ2-3; TRBD1 matches at 7 bases. CDR3 length: 15 residues. V dropped 9 bases and J dropped 6; count of bases not matched to a gene: 15. The germline V gene encodes CDR1 MNHEY and CDR2 SMNVEV (reference sequence). The CDR3 loop reads CASRSDPTGSDTQYF. CDR3 DNA: TGTGCCAGTAGATCAGACCCGACAGGGTCTGATACGCAGTATTTT.

The genes are TRBV18 and TRBJ2-5; 14 bases agree with TRBD2. The better agreement between TRBJ2-7 and the DNA end casts doubt on the J call. CDR3 length equals 16 residues. Germline loops: CDR1 KGHSH, CDR2 LQKENI. CDR3 residues: CASSPGTSGGAYEQYF. For the CDR3, the DNA is TGTGCCAGCTCACCGGGGACTAGCGGGGGTGCCTACGAGCAGTACTTC.